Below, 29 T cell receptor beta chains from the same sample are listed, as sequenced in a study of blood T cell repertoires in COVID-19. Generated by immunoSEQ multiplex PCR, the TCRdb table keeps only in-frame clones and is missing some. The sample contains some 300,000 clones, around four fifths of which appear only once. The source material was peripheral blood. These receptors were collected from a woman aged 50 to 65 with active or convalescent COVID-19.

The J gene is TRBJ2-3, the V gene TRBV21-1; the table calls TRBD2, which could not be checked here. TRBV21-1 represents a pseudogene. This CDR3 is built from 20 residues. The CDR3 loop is CASSTPGRLALRKTTDTQYF. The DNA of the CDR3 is TGTGCCAGCAGCACCCCAGGACGGCTAGCGCTGAGGAAGACCACAGATACGCAGTATTTT.

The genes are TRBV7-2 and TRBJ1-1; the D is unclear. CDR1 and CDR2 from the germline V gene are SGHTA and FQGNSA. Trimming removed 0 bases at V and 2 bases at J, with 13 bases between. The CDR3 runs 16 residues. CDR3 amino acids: CASSLARRKLNTEAFF. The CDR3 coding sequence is TGTGCCAGCAGCTTAGCAAGGCGGAAGCTTAACACTGAAGCTTTCTTT. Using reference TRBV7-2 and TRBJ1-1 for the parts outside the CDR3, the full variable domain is GAGVSQSPSNKVTEKGKDVELRCDPISGHTALYWYRQSLGQGLEFLIYFQGNSAPDKSGLPSDRFSAERTGGSVSTLTIQRTQQEDSAVYLCASSLARRKLNTEAFFGQGTRLTVV.

The CDR3 here is CAWSPVSRNYGYTF. The CDR3 coding sequence is TGTGCCTGGAGTCCCGTTAGCCGGAACTATGGCTACACCTTC. The genes are TRBV30 and TRBJ1-2; no reliable D call. With 2 bases removed from V and 2 bases from J, the gap between germline ends came to 12 bases. The germline gives CDR1 GTSNPN, CDR2 SVGIG (reference sequence). This CDR3 is built from 14 residues.

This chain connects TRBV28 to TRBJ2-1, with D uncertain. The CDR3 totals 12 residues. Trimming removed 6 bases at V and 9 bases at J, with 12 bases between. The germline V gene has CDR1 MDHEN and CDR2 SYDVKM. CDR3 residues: CASSLTHGEQFF. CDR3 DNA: TGTGCCAGCAGCCTGACACACGGTGAGCAGTTCTTC.

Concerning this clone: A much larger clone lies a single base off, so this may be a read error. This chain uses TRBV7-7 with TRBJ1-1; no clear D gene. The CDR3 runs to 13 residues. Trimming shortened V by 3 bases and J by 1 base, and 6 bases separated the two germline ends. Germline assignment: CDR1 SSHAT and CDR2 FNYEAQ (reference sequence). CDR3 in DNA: TGTGCCAGCAGCTTCGAGGAGAACACTGAAGCTTTCTTT. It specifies CASSFEENTEAFF. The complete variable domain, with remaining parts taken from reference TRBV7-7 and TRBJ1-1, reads GAGVSQSPRYKVTKRGQDVTLRCDPISSHATLYWYQQALGQGPEFLTYFNYEAQPDKSGLPSDRFSAERPEGSISTLTIQRTEQRDSAMYRCASSFEENTEAFFGQGTRLTVV.

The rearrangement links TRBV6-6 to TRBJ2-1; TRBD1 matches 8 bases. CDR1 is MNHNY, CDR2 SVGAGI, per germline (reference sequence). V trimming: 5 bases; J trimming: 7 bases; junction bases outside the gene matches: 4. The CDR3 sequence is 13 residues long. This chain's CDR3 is CASSLQGENEQFF. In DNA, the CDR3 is TGTGCCAGCAGTCTACAGGGGGAGAATGAGCAGTTCTTC.

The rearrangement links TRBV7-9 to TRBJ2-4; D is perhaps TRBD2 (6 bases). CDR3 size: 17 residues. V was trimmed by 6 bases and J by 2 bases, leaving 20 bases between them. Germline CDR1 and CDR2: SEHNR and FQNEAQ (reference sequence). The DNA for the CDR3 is TGTGCCAGCAGTAATTGGCAGTCGGGCGGGACCAAAAACATTCAGTACTTC. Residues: CASSNWQSGGTKNIQYF.

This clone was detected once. The CDR3 bases are TGTGCCAGCAGCTTGGCCCCCGGTACGAATGAGCAGTTCTTC. The encoded protein is CASSLAPGTNEQFF. This chain uses TRBV5-4 with TRBJ2-1; D unresolved. Germline V CDR1 and CDR2: SGHNT, YYREEE (reference sequence). The V and J ends lost 0 bases and 7 bases respectively, with 11 bases between them. The CDR3 has 14 amino acids.

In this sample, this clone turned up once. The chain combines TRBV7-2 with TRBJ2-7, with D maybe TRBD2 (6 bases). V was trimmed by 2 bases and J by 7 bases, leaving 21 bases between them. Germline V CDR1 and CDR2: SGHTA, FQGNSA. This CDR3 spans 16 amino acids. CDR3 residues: CASSLYIWRDLKEQYF. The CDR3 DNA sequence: TGTGCCAGCAGCTTATATATTTGGAGGGACTTGAAGGAGCAGTACTTC.

The CDR3 DNA reads as TGTGCCACCGGACCCGGGACAGGGGCCTACGAGCAGTACTTC. Its translation is CATGPGTGAYEQYF. The chain employs TRBV19 and TRBJ2-7; 10 bases map to TRBD1. The CDR3 is 14 residues long. Germline V CDR1 and CDR2: LNHDA, SQIVND (reference sequence). V trimming: 10 bases; J trimming: 2 bases; junction bases outside the gene matches: 8.

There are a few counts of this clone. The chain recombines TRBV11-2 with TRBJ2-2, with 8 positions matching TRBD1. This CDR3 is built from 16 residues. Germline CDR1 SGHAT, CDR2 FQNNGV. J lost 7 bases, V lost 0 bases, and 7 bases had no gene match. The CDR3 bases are TGTGCCAGCAGCTTAGACGACCCAGGGGGCTTCGGGGAGCTGTTTTTT. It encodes CASSLDDPGGFGELFF.

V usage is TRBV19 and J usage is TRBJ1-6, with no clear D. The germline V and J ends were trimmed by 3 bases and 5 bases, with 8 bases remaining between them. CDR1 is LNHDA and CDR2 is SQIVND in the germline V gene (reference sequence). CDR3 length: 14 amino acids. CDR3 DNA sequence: TGTGCCAGTAGTATCGCAGCGGATAATTCACCCCTCCACTTT. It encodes CASSIAADNSPLHF.

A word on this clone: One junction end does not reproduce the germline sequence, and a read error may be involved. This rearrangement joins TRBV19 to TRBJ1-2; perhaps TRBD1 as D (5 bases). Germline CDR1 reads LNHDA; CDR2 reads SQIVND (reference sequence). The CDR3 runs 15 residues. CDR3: CASSMFQGTPYGYTF. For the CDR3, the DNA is TGTGCTAGTAGTATGTTCCAGGGAACCCCCTATGGCTACACCTTC. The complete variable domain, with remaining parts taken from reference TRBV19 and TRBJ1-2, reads DGGITQSPKYLFRKEGQNVTLSCEQNLNHDAMYWYRQDPGQGLRLIYYSQIVNDFQKGDIAEGYSVSREKKESFPLTVTSAQKNPTAFYLCASSMFQGTPYGYTFGSGTRLTVV.

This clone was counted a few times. CDR3 sequence: CSVSRDQYEQYF. Written as DNA, the CDR3 is TGCAGCGTTTCGCGGGATCAGTACGAGCAGTACTTC. The V gene is TRBV29-1, the J gene TRBJ2-7; TRBD2 might be the D (6 bases). Germline assignment: CDR1 SQVTM and CDR2 ANQGSEA. This CDR3 has 12 residues. V gave up 5 bases and J gave up 4 bases, with 12 bases separating them.

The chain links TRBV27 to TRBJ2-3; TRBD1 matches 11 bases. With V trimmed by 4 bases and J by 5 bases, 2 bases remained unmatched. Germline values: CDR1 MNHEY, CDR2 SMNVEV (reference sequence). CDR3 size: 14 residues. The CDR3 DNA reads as TGTGCCAGCAGTTCGGACAGGGGGCGAGATACGCAGTATTTT. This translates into CASSSDRGRDTQYF.

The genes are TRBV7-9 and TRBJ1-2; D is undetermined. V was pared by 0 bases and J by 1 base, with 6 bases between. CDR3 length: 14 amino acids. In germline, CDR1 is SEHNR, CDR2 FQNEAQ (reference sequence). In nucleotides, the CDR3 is TGTGCCAGCAGCTTAGCGCGGTATAACTATGGCTACACCTTC. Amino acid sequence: CASSLARYNYGYTF.

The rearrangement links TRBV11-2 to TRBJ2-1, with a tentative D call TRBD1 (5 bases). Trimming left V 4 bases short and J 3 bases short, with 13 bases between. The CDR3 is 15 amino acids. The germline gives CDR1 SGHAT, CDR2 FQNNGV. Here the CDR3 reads CASSSPQGSYNEQFF. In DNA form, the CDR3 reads TGTGCCAGCAGCTCCCCCCAGGGTAGCTACAATGAGCAGTTCTTC.

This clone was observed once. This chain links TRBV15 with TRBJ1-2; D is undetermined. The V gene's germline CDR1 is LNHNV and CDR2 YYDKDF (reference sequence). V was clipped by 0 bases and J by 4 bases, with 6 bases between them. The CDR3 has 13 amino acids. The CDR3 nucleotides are TGTGCCACCAGCAGAGATGCGGTCTATGGCTACACCTTC. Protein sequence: CATSRDAVYGYTF.

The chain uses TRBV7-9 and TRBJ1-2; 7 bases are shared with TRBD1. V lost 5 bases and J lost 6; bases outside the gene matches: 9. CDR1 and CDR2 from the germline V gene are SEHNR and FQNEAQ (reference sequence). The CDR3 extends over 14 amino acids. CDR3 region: CASSLDRVGNGYTF. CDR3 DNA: TGTGCCAGCAGCCTCGACAGGGTTGGGAATGGCTACACCTTC.

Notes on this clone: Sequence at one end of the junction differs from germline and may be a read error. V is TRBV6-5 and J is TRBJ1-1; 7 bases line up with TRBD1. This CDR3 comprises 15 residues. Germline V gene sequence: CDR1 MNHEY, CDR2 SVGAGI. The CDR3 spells CASRYYRGMNTEAFF. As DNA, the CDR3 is TGTGCCAGCAGGTACTACAGGGGAATGAACACTGAAGCTTTCTTT.

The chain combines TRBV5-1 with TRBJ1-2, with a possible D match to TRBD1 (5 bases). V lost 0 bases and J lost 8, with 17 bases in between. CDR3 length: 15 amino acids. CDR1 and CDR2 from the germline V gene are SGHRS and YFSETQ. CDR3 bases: TGCGCCAGCAGCTTGGAGCAGGGTTCATTGGGAGGCTACACCTTC. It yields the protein CASSLEQGSLGGYTF.

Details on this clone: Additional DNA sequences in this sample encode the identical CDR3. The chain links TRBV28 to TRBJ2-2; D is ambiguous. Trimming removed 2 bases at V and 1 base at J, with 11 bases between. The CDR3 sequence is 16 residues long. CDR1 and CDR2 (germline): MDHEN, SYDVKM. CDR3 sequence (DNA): TGTGCCAGCAGTTTAGGCGGCACCTTGAACACCGGGGAGCTGTTTTTT. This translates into CASSLGGTLNTGELFF.

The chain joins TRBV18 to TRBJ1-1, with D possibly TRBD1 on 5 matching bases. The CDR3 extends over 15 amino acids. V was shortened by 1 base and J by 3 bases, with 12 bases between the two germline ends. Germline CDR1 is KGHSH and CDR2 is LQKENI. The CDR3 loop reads CASSPQGWGDTEAFF. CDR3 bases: TGTGCCAGCTCACCACAAGGGTGGGGGGACACTGAAGCTTTCTTT.

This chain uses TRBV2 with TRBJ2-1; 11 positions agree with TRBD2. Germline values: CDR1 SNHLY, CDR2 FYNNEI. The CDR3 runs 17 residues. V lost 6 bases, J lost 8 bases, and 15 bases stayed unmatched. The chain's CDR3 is CASSPGEASGRFHEQFF. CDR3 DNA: TGTGCCAGCAGCCCCGGTGAGGCTAGCGGGAGGTTCCATGAGCAGTTCTTC.

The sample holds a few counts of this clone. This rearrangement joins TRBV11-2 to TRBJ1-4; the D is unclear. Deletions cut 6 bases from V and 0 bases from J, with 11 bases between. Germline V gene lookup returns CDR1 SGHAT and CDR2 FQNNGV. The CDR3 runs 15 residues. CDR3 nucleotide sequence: TGTGCCAGCAGGGCGAGGGCCTCAACTAATGAAAAACTGTTTTTT. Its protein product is CASRARASTNEKLFF.

The DNA of the CDR3 is TGCGCCAGCAGCTTGGTTCGGAGGGACTATGGCTACACCTTC. Translating gives CASSLVRRDYGYTF. This chain uses TRBV5-1 with TRBJ1-2; D call uncertain. CDR3 length: 14 residues. V lost 0 bases, J lost 3 bases, and 9 bases lay in between. The germline V gene encodes CDR1 SGHRS and CDR2 YFSETQ. Filled out from reference TRBV5-1 and TRBJ1-2, the complete variable domain reads KAGVTQTPRYLIKTRGQQVTLSCSPISGHRSVSWYQQTPGQGLQFLFEYFSETQRNKGNFPGRFSGRQFSNSRSEMNVSTLELGDSALYLCASSLVRRDYGYTFGSGTRLTVV.

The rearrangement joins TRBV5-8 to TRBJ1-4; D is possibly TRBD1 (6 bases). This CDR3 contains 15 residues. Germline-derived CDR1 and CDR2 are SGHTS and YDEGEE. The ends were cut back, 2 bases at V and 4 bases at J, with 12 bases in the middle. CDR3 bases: TGTGCCAGCAGCTTACTACAGGGCTTTAATGAAAAACTGTTTTTT. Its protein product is CASSLLQGFNEKLFF.

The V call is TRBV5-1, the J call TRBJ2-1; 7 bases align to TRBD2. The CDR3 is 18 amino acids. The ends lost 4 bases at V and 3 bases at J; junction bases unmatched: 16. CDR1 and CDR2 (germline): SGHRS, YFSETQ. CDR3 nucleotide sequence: TGCGCCAGCAGCACAGGAAGGTCCAGCGGGGCCAACTACAATGAGCAGTTCTTC. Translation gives CASSTGRSSGANYNEQFF.

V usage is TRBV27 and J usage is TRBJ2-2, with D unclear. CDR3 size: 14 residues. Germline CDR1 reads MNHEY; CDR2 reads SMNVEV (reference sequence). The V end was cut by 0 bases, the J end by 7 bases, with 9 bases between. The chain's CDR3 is CASSLSHMVGELFF. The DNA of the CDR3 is TGTGCCAGCAGTTTATCCCACATGGTCGGGGAGCTGTTTTTT.